A single TCR beta chain is shown here with its context. Its antigen is not known. This record belongs to a study of Ad26.COV2.S vaccination and SARS-CoV-2 variants. General observations from the study: People who got the vaccine had more spike-specific TCR breadth than people who got placebo.

This CDR3 region has 12 residues. V lost 10 bases and J 3 bases, leaving 13 bases between the germline ends. CDR1 is MNHNY, CDR2 SVGAGI, per germline (reference sequence). Libraries were prepared by immunoSEQ multiplex PCR; TCRdb keeps only in-frame clonotypes and omits some of them. The sample has 300,000 to 400,000 clones; roughly 94% are singletons. The origin of this receptor is a human donor who had recovered from COVID-19. The V gene is TRBV6-6, the J gene TRBJ2-7; possible D gene TRBD1, 5 bases. Sequenced material: peripheral blood, taken after recovery from COVID-19. The CDR3: CATARGDYEQYF. CDR3 nucleotides: TGTGCCACCGCAAGGGGCGACTACGAGCAGTACTTC.